This entry is about one T cell receptor (beta chain). Its antigen is not identified. Assay used: immunoSEQ multiplex PCR; TCRdb lists only in-frame clones, some missing. The sample contains fewer than 150,000 clones, roughly 91% of which appear only once. This sample was taken from a study of T cell responses to AZD1222 COVID-19 vaccine. Overall study findings and caveats: Close to half of all spike-specific TCRs reportedly target regions of the variants that are unmutated. Spike-specific TCR breadth and depth were elevated following two AZD1222 doses.

Second-dose groups at about 4 or about 12 weeks were pooled. CDR1 is SGHTA, CDR2 FQGNSA, per germline. Trimming cost V 4 bases and J 7 bases, with 16 bases left between them. The CDR3 is 14 residues long. The chain uses TRBV7-2 and TRBJ1-1; D gene uncertain. The sample here was peripheral blood, taken 28 days after the second AZD1222 dose. The clonotype was recovered from an adult who received the AZD1222 COVID-19 vaccine. CDR3: CASSSSDLFGEAFF. In DNA form, the CDR3 reads TGTGCCAGCAGCTCCTCGGACTTATTTGGTGAAGCTTTCTTT.